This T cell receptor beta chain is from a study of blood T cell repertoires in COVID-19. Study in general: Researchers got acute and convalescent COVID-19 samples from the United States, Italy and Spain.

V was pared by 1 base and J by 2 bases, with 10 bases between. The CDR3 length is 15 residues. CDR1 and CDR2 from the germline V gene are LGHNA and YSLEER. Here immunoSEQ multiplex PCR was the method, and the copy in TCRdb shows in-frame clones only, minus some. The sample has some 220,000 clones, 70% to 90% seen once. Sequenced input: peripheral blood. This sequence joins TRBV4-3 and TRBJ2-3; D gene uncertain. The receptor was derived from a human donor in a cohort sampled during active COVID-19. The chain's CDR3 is CASSQVYLNTDTQYF. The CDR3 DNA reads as TGCGCCAGCAGCCAAGTCTATCTGAACACAGATACGCAGTATTTT.